Below, 5 T cell receptor beta chains from the same sample are listed, as sequenced in a study of T-cell reconstitution after alpha-beta-depleted transplantation in children. A library of TCRbeta sequences, prepared with unique molecular identifiers, was generated. Using its own MiXCR run on the PCR reads, TCRdb lists one record per CDR3 protein. The sample has hundreds of thousands of distinct CDR3 sequences, about 14% seen once. The sample in question was PBMCs, obtained from the stem cell graft. These receptors all come from a human donor who donated a stem cell graft to a child with Fanconi anemia.

The J gene is TRBJ2-1, the V gene TRBV4-2; 10 bases agree with TRBD2. The germline gives CDR1 LGHNA, CDR2 YNFKEQ. Trimming removed 0 bases from V and 3 bases from J; junction bases left unmatched: 8. The CDR3 extends over 18 amino acids. Here the CDR3 DNA reads TGTGCCAGCAGCCAAGACTGGGGTAGCGGGGGGATCTACAATGAGCAGTTCTTC. It specifies CASSQDWGSGGIYNEQFF.

This clonotype turned up a few times. The gene calls are TRBV6-1 and TRBJ2-7; D is ambiguous. The V end lost 5 bases, the J end lost 0 bases, and 8 bases lay between the germline ends. The CDR3 runs 13 residues. CDR1 is MNHNS, CDR2 SASEGT, per germline. This chain's CDR3 is CASSPRTSYEQYF. CDR3 DNA: TGTGCCAGCAGTCCCAGGACCTCCTACGAGCAGTACTTC.

The table lists this clonotype with many counts. CDR3 coding DNA: TGTGCCAGCAGCTTTTCGGGGGTGGGAGGGGAGCTGTTTTTT. This codes for CASSFSGVGGELFF. The chain recombines TRBV7-2 with TRBJ2-2; maybe TRBD2 (6 bases). CDR1 SGHTA and CDR2 FQGNSA come from the germline V gene. The CDR3 sequence is 14 residues long. Trimming took 3 bases from V and 8 from J, leaving 13 bases between them.

As concerns this clonotype: The junction does not match germline at one end; this may be a read error. The chain uses TRBV3-1 and TRBJ2-7, with a tentative D call TRBD1 (5 bases). CDR3 length: 13 residues. Germline CDR1 and CDR2: LGHDT and YNNKEL (reference sequence). As DNA, the CDR3 is TGTGCCAGCAGCCAGGCAGGGTCCCACGAGGAGTACTTC. Its protein is CASSQAGSHEEYF.

The gene calls are TRBV15 and TRBJ2-2, with 7 nucleotides matching TRBD2. The CDR3 contains 14 residues. The J segment lost 2 bases and the V segment lost 4 bases, leaving 1 base of the junction unmatched. CDR1 is LNHNV and CDR2 is YYDKDF in the germline V gene (reference sequence). The CDR3 region is CATSKGLNTGELFF. The CDR3 coding sequence is TGTGCCACCAGCAAGGGACTAAACACCGGGGAGCTGTTTTTT.